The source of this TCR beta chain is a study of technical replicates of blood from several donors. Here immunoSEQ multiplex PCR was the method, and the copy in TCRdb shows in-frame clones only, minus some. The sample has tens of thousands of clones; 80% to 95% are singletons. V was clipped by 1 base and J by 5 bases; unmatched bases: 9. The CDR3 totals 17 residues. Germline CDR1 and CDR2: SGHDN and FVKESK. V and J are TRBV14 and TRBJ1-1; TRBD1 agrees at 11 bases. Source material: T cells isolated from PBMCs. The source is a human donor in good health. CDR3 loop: CASSQGVGQGARTEAFF. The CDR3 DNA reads TGTGCCAGCAGCCAAGGCGTCGGACAGGGGGCCCGAACTGAAGCTTTCTTT.